These T cell receptor beta chains were read from a single sample in a study of CD8 T cells in ankylosing spondylitis. MiXCR, applied by TCRdb to the 5' RACE reads, yields one record per CDR3 protein. This table holds roughly 230,000 distinct CDR3 sequences, over 15% found once. Material: blood, either unsorted or a sorted T cell fraction (not recorded which). The receptors stem from a male donor with ankylosing spondylitis or in good health (not recorded which). Both conserved end residues are part of each CDR3. The D gene is left open where the match is weak. The size of a clone is reported for some rows only, either as once, few or many, or as a class for expanded clones.

cdr3_length,d_call,v_call,clone_size,j_call,cdr3_nt,cdr3_aa
14,NA,TRBV6-1,NA,TRBJ1-1,TGTGCCAGCAATCCAACAGGGTCCTACACTGAAGCTTTCTTT,CASNPTGSYTEAFF
17,NA,TRBV2,NA,TRBJ2-2,TGTGCCAGCAGTGAATGGCAGGGTAGGGGAGGCACCGGGGAGCTGTTTTTT,CASSEWQGRGGTGELFF
15,NA,TRBV9,many,TRBJ1-1,TGTGCCAGCAGCGTAGATGGATTACCGAACACTGAAGCTTTCTTT,CASSVDGLPNTEAFF
16,TRBD2,TRBV11-3,few,TRBJ2-1,TGTGCCAGCAGTCCGACTAGCGGGCCCTCCTACAATGAGCAGTTCTTC,CASSPTSGPSYNEQFF
16,NA,TRBV6-4,few,TRBJ2-4,TGTGCCAGCAGAGCCCAGGTCGTCGCAGCCAAAAACATTCAGTACTTC,CASRAQVVAAKNIQYF
14,TRBD2,TRBV29-1,NA,TRBJ2-1,TGCAGCGCCCCGGGACTAGCGGGAGGGCATGAGCAGTTCTTC,CSAPGLAGGHEQFF
16,NA,TRBV20-1,NA,TRBJ2-1,TGCAGTGCTAGAGATCTCAGAGGGCCCGGGGCCAATGAGCAGTTCTTC,CSARDLRGPGANEQFF
15,NA,TRBV14,many,TRBJ2-7,TGTGCCAGCAGCCAAGATGAAGCGATGCCCTACGAGCAGTACTTC,CASSQDEAMPYEQYF
17,NA,TRBV27,few,TRBJ1-1,TGTGCCAGCAGCCACCTACCGGGAGTAAGAGTGATCACTGAAGCTTTCTTT,CASSHLPGVRVITEAFF
16,TRBD2,TRBV7-9,many,TRBJ2-7,TGTGCCAGCAGCTCCTCAACGGGACTAGATAGCTACGAGCAGTACTTC,CASSSSTGLDSYEQYF
16,TRBD2,TRBV2,NA,TRBJ2-5,TGTGCCAGCAGTGACCCGGGACTAACGGGGCAAGAGACCCAGTACTTC,CASSDPGLTGQETQYF
16,TRBD2,TRBV9,few,TRBJ2-3,TGTGCCAGCAGCGCCTCTGGGGCGGGAGGGCCAGATACGCAGTATTTT,CASSASGAGGPDTQYF
15,TRBD2,TRBV27,NA,TRBJ2-5,TGTGCCAGCAGTTTAGAGGGAGGGCCGGGAGAGACCCAGTACTTC,CASSLEGGPGETQYF
19,TRBD2,TRBV11-1,NA,TRBJ2-7,TGTGCCAGCAGCTTAGCGGGAGTGGGGTCTAGCGGGATTGTGTACGAGCAGTACTTC,CASSLAGVGSSGIVYEQYF
14,NA,TRBV9,many,TRBJ2-7,TGTGCCAGCAGCGTCGACCTCGCGGCCTACGAGCAGTACTTC,CASSVDLAAYEQYF
13,NA,TRBV5-6,NA,TRBJ2-3,TGTGCCAGCGCTCAGAGGGGTCCAGATACGCAGTATTTT,CASAQRGPDTQYF
15,TRBD1,TRBV27,NA,TRBJ2-7,TGTGCCAGCAGTTTGGGGACAGGGGGGAGGGACGAGCAGTACTTC,CASSLGTGGRDEQYF
16,TRBD2,TRBV5-1,few,TRBJ2-1,TGCGCCAGCAGCTCCCGGACTAGTAGTGCTAGGAATGAGCAGTTCTTC,CASSSRTSSARNEQFF
15,TRBD2,TRBV7-3,NA,TRBJ2-7,TGTGCCAGCAGCTTAGGTTCTAGCGGGAGTGGAGAGCAGTACTTC,CASSLGSSGSGEQYF
15,TRBD1,TRBV13,NA,TRBJ2-5,TGTGCCAGCAGCCCCGGTGGACAGGGGATAGAGACCCAGTACTTC,CASSPGGQGIETQYF
14,NA,TRBV10-3,few,TRBJ2-7,TGTGCCATCAGTGAGACGGGCACCTACTACGAGCAGTACTTC,CAISETGTYYEQYF
15,NA,TRBV4-1,few,TRBJ2-2,TGCGCCAGCAGCCAAGATGGCTCGAACACCGGGGAGCTGTTTTTT,CASSQDGSNTGELFF
14,NA,TRBV11-2,NA,TRBJ2-3,TGTGCCAGCAGCTCCCTGGGCGGGCAAGATACGCAGTATTTT,CASSSLGGQDTQYF